This T cell receptor beta chain was observed in a study of blood T cell repertoires in COVID-19. Study in general: Samples of COVID-19 (acute and convalescent) were obtained from the United States, Italy and Spain. Sources were T cells, B-cell-depleted T cells, or PBMCs; the material itself was cDNA or gDNA.

The authors' processing: Amplification of reference gene primers was used by the study to estimate nucleated cell counts. Sequencing used immunoSEQ multiplex PCR; TCRdb keeps in-frame clones, though not all of them. D and trimming were read from the DNA, whereas the V and J calls and clone size are those reported in that table. The sample comprises 300,000 to 350,000 clones, roughly 87% of which are singletons, and approximately 2.2% rests with the top ten. The CDR3 loop spans 16 amino acids. Germline V lookup: CDR1 SEHNR, CDR2 FQNEAQ (reference sequence). Trimming removed 5 bases from V and 4 bases from J, with 17 bases in between.

V and J are TRBV7-9 and TRBJ1-4; D gene uncertain. The specimen sequenced was peripheral blood. The receptor was isolated from a man between 18 and 35 years old with active or convalescent COVID-19. CDR3 nucleotides: TGTGCCAGCAGCAGCGAGGAATTGGACTTTAATGAAAAACTGTTTTTT. Protein: CASSSEELDFNEKLFF.